This TCR beta chain emerged from a study of blood T cell repertoires in COVID-19. In the study overall: The United States, Italy and Spain supplied acute and convalescent COVID-19 samples. PBMCs, B-cell-depleted T cells, or T cells were the source of the cDNA or gDNA that made up the material.

Sequencing used immunoSEQ multiplex PCR; TCRdb keeps in-frame clones, though not all of them. The sample carries about 110,000 clones, over 65% recorded once. A few counts support this clone. CDR1 and CDR2 from the germline V gene are LGHNA and YNFKEQ. CDR3 length: 16 residues. With V trimmed by 3 bases and J by 4 bases, 9 bases remained unmatched. Sample: peripheral blood. The TCR was taken from a woman older than 75 with acute or convalescent COVID-19. V gene TRBV4-2 combines with J gene TRBJ1-5, with 7 bases matching TRBD1. In DNA, the CDR3 is TGTGCCAGCAGCCAGGTATGGGACAGCCCAAATCAGCCCCAGCATTTT. Translation gives CASSQVWDSPNQPQHF.